The rows below give T cell receptor beta chains drawn from one sample of a study of CD8+ T cells in alopecia areata. The assay was immunoSEQ multiplex PCR, and TCRdb's table has in-frame clones only and misses some. This table holds 100,000 to 120,000 clones, 50% to 65% found once. The sequences come from CD4+ T cells sorted from blood, collected at week 24, from a patient treated with tofacitinib. All receptors come from a human donor with alopecia areata. Both conserved end residues are part of each CDR3. The order of the fields is V gene, CDR3 length, J gene, D gene, clone size, CDR3 DNA, CDR3 protein. A D gene is named only where the DNA matches it firmly. The size entry is marked missing in some rows and otherwise reads once, few, many or a size class.

TRBV10-3	14	TRBJ2-3	-	once	TGTGCCATCAGTGTCAGCGTTGGCACAGATACGCAGTATTTT	CAISVSVGTDTQYF
TRBV30	11	TRBJ2-7	-	-	TGTGCCTGGAGTTCCAACTACGAGCAGTACTTC	CAWSSNYEQYF
TRBV6-5	13	TRBJ2-7	-	-	TGTGCCAGCAGTTACTTTGGGGGCTACGAGCAGTACTTC	CASSYFGGYEQYF
TRBV29-1	14	TRBJ1-4	-	-	TGCAGCGCGGGCCCGGGGGGAGCTAATGAAAAACTGTTTTTT	CSAGPGGANEKLFF
TRBV10-3	17	TRBJ2-7	TRBD2	few	TGTGCCCTTGTACCAGACGATTTAGCGGGGAGCCCCTACGAGCAGTACTTC	CALVPDDLAGSPYEQYF
TRBV30	12	TRBJ2-1	TRBD1	-	TGTGCCTGGACGGTAGGGGGCGATGAGCAGTTCTTC	CAWTVGGDEQFF
TRBV10-3	14	TRBJ2-5	-	-	TGTGCCATCAGTGCGCCGGACAGACAAGAGACCCAGTACTTC	CAISAPDRQETQYF
TRBV2	14	TRBJ2-3	-	-	TGTGCCACCAAAGCGCAGTCTAGCACAGATACGCAGTATTTT	CATKAQSSTDTQYF
TRBV5-1	16	TRBJ2-7	TRBD2	-	TGCGCCAGCAGCTTGGGAGGGACTAGCAGCCACTACGAGCAGTACTTC	CASSLGGTSSHYEQYF
TRBV9	15	TRBJ1-2	-	-	TGTGCCAGCAGCCTCGAATCGCAGGGGTCCTATGGCTACACCTTC	CASSLESQGSYGYTF
TRBV6-1	18	TRBJ2-2	-	-	TGTGCCAGCAGTGAAGCGGGTCAGGTGGGGGTACGCACCGGGGAGCTGTTTTTT	CASSEAGQVGVRTGELFF
TRBV7-2	13	TRBJ1-1	-	-	TGTGCCAGCAGCTTAGTATTGAACACTGAAGCTTTCTTT	CASSLVLNTEAFF
TRBV7-9	15	TRBJ2-1	TRBD2	-	TGTGCCAGCAGCCGGAGCGGGGGACCTCGTGGTGAGCAGTTCTTC	CASSRSGGPRGEQFF
TRBV5-6	17	TRBJ1-4	-	-	TGTGCCAGCAGCTCCTGGGGGACACAGGCAACTAATGAAAAACTGTTTTTT	CASSSWGTQATNEKLFF
TRBV7-2	13	TRBJ2-1	-	-	TGTGCCAGCAGCCCCCAGTCCTACAATGAGCAGTTCTTC	CASSPQSYNEQFF
TRBV29-1	14	TRBJ2-2	TRBD1	-	TGCAGCGTCAGGACAGGGGGAAACACCGGGGAGCTGTTTTTT	CSVRTGGNTGELFF
TRBV30	15	TRBJ2-2	-	-	TGTGCCTGGAGTACGAAACCCGGGGGCGCCGGGGAGCTGTTTTTT	CAWSTKPGGAGELFF
TRBV5-1	14	TRBJ2-5	-	-	TGCGCCAGCAGCTTGGGTCTAGACGTGGAGACCCAGTACTTC	CASSLGLDVETQYF
TRBV5-1	14	TRBJ2-7	-	-	TGCGCCAGCAGCTTGCAGGGAATCTTCTACGAGCAGTACTTC	CASSLQGIFYEQYF
TRBV6-6	12	TRBJ1-5	-	few	TGTGCCAGCAGTTACGACCTCCAGCCCCAGCATTTT	CASSYDLQPQHF
TRBV29-1	14	TRBJ2-1	TRBD2	-	TGCAGCGTTGGGGGTAGCGGGGGCCAAAATGAGCAGTTCTTC	CSVGGSGGQNEQFF
TRBV7-2	17	TRBJ2-5	TRBD2	-	TGTGCCAGCAGTTGGAGCTCTAGCGGGGGGGCCAGGGAGACCCAGTACTTC	CASSWSSSGGARETQYF